This passage covers 19 T cell receptor beta chains from one sample sequenced in a study of T cells after yellow fever vaccination. One entry per CDR3 protein, called by TCRdb with MiXCR from the 5' RACE reads. The top ten hold roughly an eighth of the sample, which has roughly 500,000 distinct CDR3 sequences, over 15% seen once. The material was PBMCs, obtained 15 days after the yellow fever booster vaccination. Receptor source: a man younger than 40 who received the YFV17D yellow fever vaccine.

The rearrangement joins TRBV7-9 to TRBJ2-7; D ambiguous. The V end was cut by 1 base, the J end by 0 bases, with 10 bases between. Looked up from germline, CDR1 is SEHNR and CDR2 is FQNEAQ (reference sequence). The CDR3 contains 15 residues. CDR3 region: CASSLGRLSSYEQYF. The CDR3 DNA reads as TGTGCCAGCAGCTTAGGGCGGTTGAGCTCCTACGAGCAGTACTTC.

This sequence joins TRBV6-5 and TRBJ1-4; 7 bases are a match to TRBD1. Per the germline V gene, CDR1 is MNHEY and CDR2 is SVGAGI. CDR3 length equals 16 residues. The trim removed 5 bases at V and 8 bases at J, leaving 14 bases unmatched. Written as DNA, the CDR3 is TGTGCCAGCAGTCTCGAGTTTGGGGACAGTGGAGAAAAACTGTTTTTT. Its protein product is CASSLEFGDSGEKLFF.

The chain is built from TRBV27 and TRBJ2-2; D gene uncertain. The V end lost 7 bases, the J end lost 6 bases, and 9 bases lay between the germline ends. CDR3 length: 12 residues. Germline V gives CDR1 MNHEY, CDR2 SMNVEV (reference sequence). CDR3 in DNA: TGTGCCAGCAAGGTTGATCCCGGGGAGCTGTTTTTT. Protein sequence: CASKVDPGELFF.

This clonotype was seen a few times. The chain is built from TRBV28 and TRBJ2-5; D is undetermined. The CDR3 extends over 14 amino acids. In germline, CDR1 is MDHEN, CDR2 SYDVKM. Trimming removed 3 bases at V and 1 base at J, with 9 bases between. CDR3 bases: TGTGCCAGCAGTTTGAGGACCATCCAAGAGACCCAGTACTTC. Amino acids: CASSLRTIQETQYF.

This clonotype was detected only a few times. The chain joins TRBV7-3 to TRBJ2-3, with D uncertain. CDR3 length: 15 residues. Germline loops: CDR1 SGHTA, CDR2 FQGTGA. Trimming removed 0 bases from V and 3 bases from J, with 10 bases in between. For the CDR3, the DNA is TGTGCCAGCAGCTTAACAGCGTCAGAGACAGATACGCAGTATTTT. Protein sequence: CASSLTASETDTQYF.

The table lists this clonotype with a few counts. This chain uses TRBV3-2 with TRBJ2-1; TRBD2, the table's D call, was not compared with the DNA. TRBV3-2 is given as a pseudogene. The CDR3 totals 15 residues. The CDR3 DNA reads TGTGCCACCGCAGGGGCTAGCTTCCCCTACAATGAGCAGTTCTTC. Protein sequence: CATAGASFPYNEQFF.

V is TRBV6-5 and J is TRBJ2-7; 12 bases align to TRBD2. Germline loops: CDR1 MNHEY, CDR2 SVGAGI. Unmatched junction bases numbered 10, after V lost 0 bases and J lost 4 bases. This CDR3 has 18 amino acids. As DNA, the CDR3 is TGTGCCAGCAGTTACTCGACTAGCGGGAGATCAGAAATTTACGAGCAGTACTTC. Translation gives CASSYSTSGRSEIYEQYF.

The chain has TRBV24-1 and TRBJ2-2, with TRBD1 matching over 8 bases. Trimming at V came to 4 bases and at J to 6 bases, leaving 6 bases not matched to a gene. Per germline, CDR1 KGHDR and CDR2 SFDVKD. This CDR3 comprises 15 residues. CDR3 loop: CATSDRGLGAGELFF. For the CDR3, the DNA is TGTGCCACCAGTGACAGGGGGCTAGGTGCCGGGGAGCTGTTTTTT.

This clonotype has a count of ten or more. The rearrangement uses TRBV12-3 or TRBV12-4 and TRBJ2-1; D might be TRBD2 (6 bases). V was clipped by 6 bases and J by 0 bases, with 6 bases between them. This CDR3 has 13 residues. Here the CDR3 reads CASRRDSYNEQFF. CDR3 bases: TGTGCCAGCAGGCGGGACTCCTACAATGAGCAGTTCTTC.

The V and J genes are TRBV18 and TRBJ1-6, with a possible D match to TRBD1 (5 bases). This CDR3 has 15 residues. The germline V and J ends were trimmed by 4 bases and 7 bases, with 14 bases remaining between them. Germline-derived CDR1 and CDR2 are KGHSH and LQKENI. The DNA for the CDR3 is TGTGCCAGCTCACTATCGGCGGGGGAGAATTCACCCCTCCACTTT. Protein product: CASSLSAGENSPLHF.

This clonotype has just a few counts. The chain couples TRBV6-1 to TRBJ2-3, with D unclear. Deletions cut 5 bases from V and 2 bases from J, with 8 bases between. The CDR3 spans 13 residues. Germline values: CDR1 MNHNS, CDR2 SASEGT. In DNA, the CDR3 is TGTGCCAGCAGTACAGTTCCCACAGATACGCAGTATTTT. It translates to CASSTVPTDTQYF.

This CDR3 reads CASSGGQTDTQYF. The DNA of the CDR3 is TGTGCCAGCAGCGGGGGACAGACGGATACGCAGTATTTT. J is TRBJ2-3 and V is TRBV11-2, with TRBD1 identical over 7 bases. With 5 bases clipped from V and 6 bases from J, the junction kept 5 bases outside the gene matches. The CDR3 length is 13 residues. Germline values: CDR1 SGHAT, CDR2 FQNNGV.

In its sample, this clonotype was seen a few times. J is TRBJ2-7 and V is TRBV6-5; TRBD2 aligns across 7 bases. Germline values: CDR1 MNHEY, CDR2 SVGAGI. With 1 base clipped from V and 4 bases from J, the junction kept 4 bases outside the gene matches. This CDR3 comprises 14 residues. The CDR3 coding sequence is TGTGCCAGCAGTTACTTGGGGGGGGGTTACGAGCAGTACTTC. Protein product: CASSYLGGGYEQYF.

The chain has TRBV10-3 and TRBJ2-7; 9 bases align to TRBD1. The CDR3 length is 14 residues. Germline CDR1 ENHRY, CDR2 SYGVKD. Trimming at V came to 4 bases and at J to 1 base, leaving 2 bases not matched to a gene. The CDR3 region is CAISAGTGSYEQYF. The CDR3 region has the DNA TGTGCCATCAGTGCCGGGACAGGGTCCTACGAGCAGTACTTC.

This clonotype showed up just a few times. The V and J genes are TRBV25-1 and TRBJ2-5; TRBD2 might be the D (5 bases). V was trimmed by 11 bases and J by 2 bases, leaving 15 bases between them. Germline V gives CDR1 MGHDK, CDR2 SYGVNS. The length of the CDR3 is 13 residues. CDR3 bases: TGTGCCGGCGCCACGTGGGAGCAAGAGACCCAGTACTTC. Translating it yields CAGATWEQETQYF.

This clonotype came up many times. The J gene is TRBJ2-1, the V gene TRBV12-3 or TRBV12-4, with 10 positions matching TRBD1. The CDR3 is 15 residues long. The junction had 4 bases not matched to a gene; V was cut back by 3 bases and J by 5 bases. The CDR3 DNA reads TGTGCCAGCAGTTTTGGGGACAGGGGAGACAATGAGCAGTTCTTC. Its protein product is CASSFGDRGDNEQFF.

The J gene is TRBJ1-2, the V gene TRBV5-8, with 7 bases lining up with TRBD1. The CDR3 loop spans 15 amino acids. Germline trimming cut 4 bases from V and 2 bases from J; bases unmatched to any gene: 8. Per germline, CDR1 SGHTS and CDR2 YDEGEE. Written as DNA, the CDR3 is TGTGCCAGCAGCCCAGGACAGGCTTTAAACTATGGCTACACCTTC. It yields the protein CASSPGQALNYGYTF.

The chain employs TRBV6-5 and TRBJ2-3; D possibly uses TRBD1 or TRBD2 (5 bases each). Germline CDR1 MNHEY, CDR2 SVGAGI. The CDR3 loop spans 11 amino acids. The V and J ends lost 5 bases and 14 bases respectively, with 14 bases between them. The CDR3 nucleotides read TGTGCCAGCAGTGAGGGGCCCATAAGGTATTTT. It translates to CASSEGPIRYF.

The V call is TRBV12-3 or TRBV12-4, the J call TRBJ1-6, with TRBD1 matching 11 bases. Trimming removed 6 bases from V and 7 bases from J; junction bases left unmatched: 2. The CDR3 spans 14 residues. The CDR3 is CASRGQGDNSPLHF. CDR3 coding DNA: TGTGCCAGCAGGGGACAGGGGGACAATTCACCCCTCCACTTT.